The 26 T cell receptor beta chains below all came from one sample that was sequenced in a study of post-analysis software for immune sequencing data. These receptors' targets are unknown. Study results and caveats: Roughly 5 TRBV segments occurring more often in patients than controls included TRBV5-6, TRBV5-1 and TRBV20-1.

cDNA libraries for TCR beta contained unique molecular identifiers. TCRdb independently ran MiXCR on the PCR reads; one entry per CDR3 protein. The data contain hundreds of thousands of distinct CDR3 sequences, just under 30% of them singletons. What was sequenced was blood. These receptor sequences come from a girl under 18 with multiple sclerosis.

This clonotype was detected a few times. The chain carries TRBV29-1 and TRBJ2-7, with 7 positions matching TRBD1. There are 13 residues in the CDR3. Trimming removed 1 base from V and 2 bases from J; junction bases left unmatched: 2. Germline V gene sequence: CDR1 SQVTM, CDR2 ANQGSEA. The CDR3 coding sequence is TGCAGCGTTGAAGGAGGGGGCCCCTACGAGCAGTACTTC. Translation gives CSVEGGGPYEQYF.

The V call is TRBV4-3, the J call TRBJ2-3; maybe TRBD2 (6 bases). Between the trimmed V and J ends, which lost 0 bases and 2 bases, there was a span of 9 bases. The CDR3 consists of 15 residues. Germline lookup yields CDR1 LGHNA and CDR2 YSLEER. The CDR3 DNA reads TGCGCCAGCAGCCAAGAGGGACTTTCCACAGATACGCAGTATTTT. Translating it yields CASSQEGLSTDTQYF.

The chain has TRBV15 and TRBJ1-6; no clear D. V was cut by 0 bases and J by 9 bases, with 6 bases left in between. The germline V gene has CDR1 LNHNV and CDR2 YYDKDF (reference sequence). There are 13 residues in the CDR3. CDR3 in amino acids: CATSRDLGSPLHF. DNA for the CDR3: TGTGCCACCAGCAGAGATTTAGGTTCACCCCTCCACTTT.

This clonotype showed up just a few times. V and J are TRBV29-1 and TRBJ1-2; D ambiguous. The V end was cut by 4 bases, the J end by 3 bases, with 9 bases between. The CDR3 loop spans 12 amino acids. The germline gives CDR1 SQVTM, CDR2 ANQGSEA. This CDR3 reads CSVGQVHYGYTF. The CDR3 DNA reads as TGCAGCGTTGGGCAGGTTCACTATGGCTACACCTTC. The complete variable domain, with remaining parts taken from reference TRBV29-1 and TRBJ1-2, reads SAVISQKPSRDICQRGTSLTIQCQVDSQVTMMFWYRQQPGQSLTLIATANQGSEATYESGFVIDKFPISRPNLTFSTLTVSNMSPEDSSIYLCSVGQVHYGYTFGSGTRLTVV.

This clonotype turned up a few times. The DNA for the CDR3 is TGTGCCACCAGCAGAGATCCTAGCGGGAGTTCCGATACGCAGTATTTT. Protein product: CATSRDPSGSSDTQYF. The chain carries TRBV15 and TRBJ2-3; 10 positions match TRBD2. Germline CDR1 and CDR2: LNHNV and YYDKDF (reference sequence). The CDR3 runs 16 residues. With 0 bases clipped from V and 6 bases from J, the junction kept 6 bases outside the gene matches.

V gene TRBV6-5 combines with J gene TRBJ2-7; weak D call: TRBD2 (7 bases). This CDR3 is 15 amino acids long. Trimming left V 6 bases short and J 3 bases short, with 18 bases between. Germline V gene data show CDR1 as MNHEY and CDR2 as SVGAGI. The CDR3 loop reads CASRHRGAGVYEQYF. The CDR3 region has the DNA TGTGCCAGCAGGCACCGGGGGGCGGGAGTCTACGAGCAGTACTTC.

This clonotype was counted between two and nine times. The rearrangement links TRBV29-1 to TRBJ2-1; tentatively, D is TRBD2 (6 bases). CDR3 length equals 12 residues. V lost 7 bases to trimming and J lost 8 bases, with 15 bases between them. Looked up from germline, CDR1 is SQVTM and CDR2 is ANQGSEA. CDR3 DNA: TGCAGCGCTCGGGGGTTGACAGATGAGCAGTTCTTC. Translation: CSARGLTDEQFF.

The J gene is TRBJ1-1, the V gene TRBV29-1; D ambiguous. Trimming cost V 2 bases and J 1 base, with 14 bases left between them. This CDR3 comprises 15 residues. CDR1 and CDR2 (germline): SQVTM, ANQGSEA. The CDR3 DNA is TGCAGCGTTGAATGGAGCTCCTGGGGGAACACTGAAGCTTTCTTT. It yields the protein CSVEWSSWGNTEAFF.

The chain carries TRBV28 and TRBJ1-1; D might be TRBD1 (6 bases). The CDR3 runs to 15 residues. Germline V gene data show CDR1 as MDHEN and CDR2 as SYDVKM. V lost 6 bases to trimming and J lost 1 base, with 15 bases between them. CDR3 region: CASSRRGVGNTEAFF. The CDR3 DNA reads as TGTGCCAGCAGCCGAAGGGGGGTCGGGAACACTGAAGCTTTCTTT.

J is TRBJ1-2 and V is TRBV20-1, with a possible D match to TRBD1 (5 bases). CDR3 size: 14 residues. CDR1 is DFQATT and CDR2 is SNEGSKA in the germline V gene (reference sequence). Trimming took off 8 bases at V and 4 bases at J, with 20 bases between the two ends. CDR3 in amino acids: CSTPQGRASYGYTF. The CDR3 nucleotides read TGCAGTACTCCCCAGGGCAGGGCGAGCTATGGCTACACCTTC.

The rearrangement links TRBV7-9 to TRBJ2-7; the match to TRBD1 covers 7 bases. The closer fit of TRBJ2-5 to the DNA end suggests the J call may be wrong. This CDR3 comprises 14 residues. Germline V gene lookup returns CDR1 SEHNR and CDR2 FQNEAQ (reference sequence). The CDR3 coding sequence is TGTGCCAGCAGCCCGCAGACAGGGTGGGAGACCCAGTACTTC. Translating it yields CASSPQTGWETQYF.

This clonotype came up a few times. The chain's CDR3 is CSAHIPGSNEQFF. CDR3 coding DNA: TGCAGTGCTCATATCCCGGGTTCGAATGAGCAGTTCTTC. V usage is TRBV20-1 and J usage is TRBJ2-1, with no clear D. Germline CDR1 reads DFQATT; CDR2 reads SNEGSKA (reference sequence). The CDR3 has 13 amino acids. V shed 5 bases and J shed 7 bases, with 15 bases lying between them.

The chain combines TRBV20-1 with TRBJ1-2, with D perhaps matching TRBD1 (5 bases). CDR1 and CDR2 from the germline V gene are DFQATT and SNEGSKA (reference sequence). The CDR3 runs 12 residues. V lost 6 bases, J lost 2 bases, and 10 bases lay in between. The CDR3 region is CSAADTNYGYTF. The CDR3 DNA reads TGCAGTGCCGCGGACACCAACTATGGCTACACCTTC.

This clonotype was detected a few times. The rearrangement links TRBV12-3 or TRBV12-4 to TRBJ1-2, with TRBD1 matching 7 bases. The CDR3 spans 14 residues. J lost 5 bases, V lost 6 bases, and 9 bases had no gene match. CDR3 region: CASSPDRVGYGYTF. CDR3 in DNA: TGTGCCAGCAGCCCCGACAGGGTAGGATATGGCTACACCTTC.

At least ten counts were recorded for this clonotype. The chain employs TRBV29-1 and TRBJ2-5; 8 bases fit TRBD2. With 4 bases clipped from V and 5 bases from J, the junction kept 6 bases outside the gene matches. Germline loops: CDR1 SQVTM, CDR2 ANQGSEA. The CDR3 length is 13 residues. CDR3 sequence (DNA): TGCAGCGTTGCGCGGGGGGAGGGTGAGACCCAGTACTTC. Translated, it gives CSVARGEGETQYF.

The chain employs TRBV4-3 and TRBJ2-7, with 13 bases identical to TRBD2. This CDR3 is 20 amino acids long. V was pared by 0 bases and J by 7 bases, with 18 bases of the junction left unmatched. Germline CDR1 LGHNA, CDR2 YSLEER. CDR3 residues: CASSQDIWTSGSPSGNEQYF. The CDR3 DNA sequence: TGCGCCAGCAGCCAAGATATTTGGACTAGCGGGAGTCCTAGCGGCAATGAGCAGTACTTC.

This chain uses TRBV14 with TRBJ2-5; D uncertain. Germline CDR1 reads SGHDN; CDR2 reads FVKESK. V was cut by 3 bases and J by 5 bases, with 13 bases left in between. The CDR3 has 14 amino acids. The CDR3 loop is CASSHGSWAETQYF. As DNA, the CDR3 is TGTGCCAGCAGCCATGGTTCGTGGGCGGAGACCCAGTACTTC.

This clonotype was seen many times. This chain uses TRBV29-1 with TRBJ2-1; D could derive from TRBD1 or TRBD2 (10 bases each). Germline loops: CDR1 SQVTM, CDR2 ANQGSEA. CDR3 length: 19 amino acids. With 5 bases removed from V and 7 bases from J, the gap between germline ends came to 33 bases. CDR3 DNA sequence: TGCAGCGTTCGTCGGACAGGGGGTACGCAGCGGGAGGGCCGAAATGAGCAGTTCTTC. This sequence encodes CSVRRTGGTQREGRNEQFF.

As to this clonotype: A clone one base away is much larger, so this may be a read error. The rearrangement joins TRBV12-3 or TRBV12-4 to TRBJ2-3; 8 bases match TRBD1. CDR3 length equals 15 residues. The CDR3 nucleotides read TGTGCCAGCAGTTTATCTGGACAGGGAACAGATGCGCAGTATTTT. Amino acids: CASSLSGQGTDAQYF.

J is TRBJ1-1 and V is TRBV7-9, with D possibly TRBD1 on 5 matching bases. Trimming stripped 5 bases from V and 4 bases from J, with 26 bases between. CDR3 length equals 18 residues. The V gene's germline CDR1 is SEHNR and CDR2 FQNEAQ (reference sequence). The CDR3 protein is CASSAYPGQGGSATEAFF. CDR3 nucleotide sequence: TGTGCCAGCAGCGCCTACCCGGGGCAGGGAGGCTCGGCCACTGAAGCTTTCTTT.

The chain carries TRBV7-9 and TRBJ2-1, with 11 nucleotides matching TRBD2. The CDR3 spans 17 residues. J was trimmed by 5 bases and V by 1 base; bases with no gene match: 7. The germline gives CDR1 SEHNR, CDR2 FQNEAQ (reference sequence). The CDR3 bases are TGTGCCAGCAGCTTAGTCCTAGCGGGGGGTACCCACAATGAGCAGTTCTTC. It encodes CASSLVLAGGTHNEQFF. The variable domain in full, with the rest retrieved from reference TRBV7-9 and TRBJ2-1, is DTGVSQNPRHKITKRGQNVTFRCDPISEHNRLYWYRQTLGQGPEFLTYFQNEAQLEKSRLLSDRFSAERPKGSFSTLEIQRTEQGDSAMYLCASSLVLAGGTHNEQFFGPGTRLTVL.

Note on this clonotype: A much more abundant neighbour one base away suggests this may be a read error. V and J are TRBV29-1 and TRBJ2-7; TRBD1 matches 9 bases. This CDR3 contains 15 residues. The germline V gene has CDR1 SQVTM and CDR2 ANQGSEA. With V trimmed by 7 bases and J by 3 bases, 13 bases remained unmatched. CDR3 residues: CSGLGTGKTGYEQYF. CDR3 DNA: TGCAGCGGTCTCGGGACAGGGAAAACCGGCTACGAGCAGTACTTC.

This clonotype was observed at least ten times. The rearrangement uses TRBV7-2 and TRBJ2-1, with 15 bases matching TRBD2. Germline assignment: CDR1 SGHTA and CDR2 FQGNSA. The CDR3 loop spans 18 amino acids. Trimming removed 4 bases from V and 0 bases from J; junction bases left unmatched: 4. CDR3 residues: CASSSGLAGGSSYNEQFF. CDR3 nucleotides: TGTGCCAGCAGCTCGGGACTAGCGGGAGGTAGCTCCTACAATGAGCAGTTCTTC.

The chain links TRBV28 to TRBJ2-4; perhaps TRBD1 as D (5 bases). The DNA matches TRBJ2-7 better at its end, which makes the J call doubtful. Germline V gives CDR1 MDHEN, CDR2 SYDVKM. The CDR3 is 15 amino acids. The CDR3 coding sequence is TGTGCCAGCAGTTCGGGCCTCACAGGTACGGACGAGCAGTACTTC. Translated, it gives CASSSGLTGTDEQYF.

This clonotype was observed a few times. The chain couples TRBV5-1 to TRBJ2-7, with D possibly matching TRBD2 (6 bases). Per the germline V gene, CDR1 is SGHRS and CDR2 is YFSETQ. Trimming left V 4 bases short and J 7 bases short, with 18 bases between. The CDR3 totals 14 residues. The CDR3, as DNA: TGCGCCAGCAGCGCGCATCGGGGGACGCGGGAGCAGTACTTC. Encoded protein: CASSAHRGTREQYF.

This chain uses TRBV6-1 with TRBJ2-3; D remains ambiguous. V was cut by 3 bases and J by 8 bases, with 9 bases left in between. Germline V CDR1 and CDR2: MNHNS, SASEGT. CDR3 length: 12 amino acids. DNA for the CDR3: TGTGCCAGCAGTGAGTCATGGCTTACGCAGTATTTT. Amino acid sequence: CASSESWLTQYF.